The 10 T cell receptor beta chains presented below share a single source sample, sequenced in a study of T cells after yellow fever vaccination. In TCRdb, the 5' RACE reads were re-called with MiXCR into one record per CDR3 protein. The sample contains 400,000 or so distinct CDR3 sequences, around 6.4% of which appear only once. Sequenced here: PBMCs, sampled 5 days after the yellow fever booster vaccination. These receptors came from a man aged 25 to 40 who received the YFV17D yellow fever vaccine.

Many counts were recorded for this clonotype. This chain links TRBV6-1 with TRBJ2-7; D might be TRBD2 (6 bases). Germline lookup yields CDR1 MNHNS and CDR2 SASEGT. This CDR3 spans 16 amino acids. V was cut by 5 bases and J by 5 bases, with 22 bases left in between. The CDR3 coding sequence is TGTGCCAGCAGTCCCGCTTTTCGAAGCGGGTCTAACGAGCAGTACTTC. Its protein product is CASSPAFRSGSNEQYF.

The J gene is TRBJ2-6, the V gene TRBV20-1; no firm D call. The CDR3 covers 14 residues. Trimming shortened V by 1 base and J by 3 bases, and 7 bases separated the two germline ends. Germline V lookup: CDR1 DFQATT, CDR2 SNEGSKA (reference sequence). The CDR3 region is CSARGRYGANVLTF. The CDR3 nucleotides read TGCAGTGCTAGAGGCCGTTATGGGGCCAACGTCCTGACTTTC.

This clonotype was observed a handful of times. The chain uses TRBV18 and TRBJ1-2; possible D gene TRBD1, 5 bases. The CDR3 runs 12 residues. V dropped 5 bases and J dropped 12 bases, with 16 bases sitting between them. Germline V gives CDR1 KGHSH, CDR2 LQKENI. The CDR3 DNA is TGTGCCAGCTCAGGGAAAGGACAAGACCACACCTTC. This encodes CASSGKGQDHTF.

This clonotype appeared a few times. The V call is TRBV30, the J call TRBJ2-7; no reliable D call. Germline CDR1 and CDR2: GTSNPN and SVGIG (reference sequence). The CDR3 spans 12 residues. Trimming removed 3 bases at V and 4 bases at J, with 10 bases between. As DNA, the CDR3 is TGTGCCTGGAGCTCAATGGCGTACGAGCAGTACTTC. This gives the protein CAWSSMAYEQYF.

The CDR3 bases are TGTGCCAGCAGTTTCGGGCTATCAAATCAAGAGACCCAGTACTTC. Protein product: CASSFGLSNQETQYF. V is TRBV6-5 and J is TRBJ2-5, with D unclear. The V end was cut by 4 bases, the J end by 2 bases, with 14 bases between. The CDR3 has 15 residues. CDR1 is MNHEY, CDR2 SVGAGI, per germline.

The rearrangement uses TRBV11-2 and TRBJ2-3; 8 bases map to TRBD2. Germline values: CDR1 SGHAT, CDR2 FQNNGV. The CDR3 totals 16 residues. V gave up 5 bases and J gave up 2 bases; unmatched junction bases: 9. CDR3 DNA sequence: TGTGCCAGCAGCGCCCCCTTACTAGCGGTCACAGATACGCAGTATTTT. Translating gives CASSAPLLAVTDTQYF.

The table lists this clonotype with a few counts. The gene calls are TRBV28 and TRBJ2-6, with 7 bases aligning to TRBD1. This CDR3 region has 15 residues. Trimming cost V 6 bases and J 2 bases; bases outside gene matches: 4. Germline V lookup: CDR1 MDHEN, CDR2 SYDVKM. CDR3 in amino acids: CASSLGTAGANVLTF. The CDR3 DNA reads TGTGCCAGCAGCCTAGGGACAGCTGGGGCCAACGTCCTGACTTTC.

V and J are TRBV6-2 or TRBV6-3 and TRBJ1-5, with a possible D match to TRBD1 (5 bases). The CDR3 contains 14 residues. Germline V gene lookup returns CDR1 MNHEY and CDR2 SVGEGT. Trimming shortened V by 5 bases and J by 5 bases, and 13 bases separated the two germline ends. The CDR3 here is CASSDPAGHQPQHF. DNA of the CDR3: TGTGCCAGCAGTGATCCCGCAGGGCATCAGCCCCAGCATTTT.

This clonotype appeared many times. CDR3 protein: CASSHPGTNYGYTF. The CDR3 coding sequence is TGTGCCAGCAGCCACCCCGGGACAAACTATGGCTACACCTTC. The chain is built from TRBV7-2 and TRBJ1-2, with D possibly TRBD1 on 6 matching bases. V was clipped by 5 bases and J by 2 bases, with 12 bases between them. CDR1 is SGHTA, CDR2 FQGNSA, per germline. This CDR3 has 14 residues.

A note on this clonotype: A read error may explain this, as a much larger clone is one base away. CDR3 sequence (DNA): TGCAGTGCTAGCGGGGCCGAGCAGTACTTC. As protein: CSASGAEQYF. The rearrangement links TRBV20-1 to TRBJ2-7, with D perhaps given as TRBD1 or TRBD2 (5 bases each). There are 10 residues in the CDR3. V lost 3 bases, J lost 6 bases, and 6 bases lay in between. Germline V lookup: CDR1 DFQATT, CDR2 SNEGSKA (reference sequence).